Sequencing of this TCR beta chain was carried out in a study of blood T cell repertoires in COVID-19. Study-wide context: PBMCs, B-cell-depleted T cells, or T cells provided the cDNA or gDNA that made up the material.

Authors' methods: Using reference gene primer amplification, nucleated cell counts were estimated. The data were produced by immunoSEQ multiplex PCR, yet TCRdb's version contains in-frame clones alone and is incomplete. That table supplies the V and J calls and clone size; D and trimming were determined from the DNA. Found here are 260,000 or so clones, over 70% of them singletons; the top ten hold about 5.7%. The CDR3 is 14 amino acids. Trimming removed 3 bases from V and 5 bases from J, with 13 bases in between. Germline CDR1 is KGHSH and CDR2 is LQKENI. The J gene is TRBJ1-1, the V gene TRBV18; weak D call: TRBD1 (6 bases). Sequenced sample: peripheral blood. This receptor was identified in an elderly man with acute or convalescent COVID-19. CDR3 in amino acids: CASSPLDSETEAFF. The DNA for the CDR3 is TGTGCCAGCTCACCGTTGGACAGTGAAACTGAAGCTTTCTTT. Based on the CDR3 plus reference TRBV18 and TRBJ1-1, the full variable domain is NAGVMQNPRHLVRRRGQEARLRCSPMKGHSHVYWYRQLPEEGLKFMVYLQKENIIDESGMPKERFSAEFPKEGPSILRIQQVVRGDSAAYFCASSPLDSETEAFFGQGTRLTVV.